This T cell receptor beta chain emerged from a study of blood T cell repertoires in COVID-19. Original handling: Estimation of nucleated cell counts relied on the amplification of reference gene primers. Profiling relied on immunoSEQ multiplex PCR, and the TCRdb table lists in-frame clones only, not all of them. V and J calls plus clone size are reproduced from that table; the DNA served to infer D and trimming. This table has 100,000 to 150,000 clones, more than 70% appearing once. CDR3 size: 14 residues. Germline assignment: CDR1 SGHRS and CDR2 YFSETQ. Unmatched junction bases numbered 7, after V lost 6 bases and J lost 2 bases.

The TCR comes from a man aged 50 or older with acute or convalescent COVID-19. The chain has TRBV5-1 and TRBJ1-2; 7 bases fit TRBD1. Sample: peripheral blood. The CDR3 loop reads CASTELTGNYGYTF. Here the CDR3 DNA reads TGCGCCAGCACCGAATTGACAGGGAACTATGGCTACACCTTC.